This T cell receptor (beta chain) came from a study of lymphopenia after photon versus proton radiotherapy (dated by TCRdb to about 2019). Context from the whole study: Photon and proton radiation therapy were compared by the study for their immunological effects in patients with gastrointestinal tumors who developed high-grade lymphopenia. A cohort of some 20 patients with gastrointestinal tumors who received either photon or proton therapy and subsequently developed lymphopenia was included. The study aimed to characterize how the two radiation modalities differ in their impact on the immune system.

Broader findings and caveats from the paper: Proton-treated patients stayed relatively stable during treatment, while photon-treated patients lost naive T cells and TCR diversity and gained effector/memory populations. After the lymphocyte count nadir, oligoclonal expansion, especially of CD8+ Temra cells, was observed in photon-treated repertoires, and the drop in diversity was driven by this expansion. Across the cohort, among patients who died, a greater drop in TCR diversity after the nadir was inversely correlated with overall survival time. The survival association was assessed only in patients who died, and the authors presented better survival with proton therapy as a possibility rather than a demonstrated result.

Library preparation used the immunoSEQ multiplex PCR assay. Deep sequencing of rearranged TCR beta loci, alongside multiparametric flow cytometry, was used to profile T cell repertoires. In TCRdb, the immuneACCESS table is reduced to in-frame sequences with V and J assigned. These tables do not hold every clone; where another copy was compared, an unresolved V gene accounts for under half, and the others remain unexplained. The sample table holds about 50,000 clones, of which about 92% were seen once. Around 17% of the sample comes from the top ten. This clone was recorded only once. Its antigen remains undetermined. Base qualities are missing; no much larger clone stands one base away. Sequencing was performed on peripheral blood, taken from a patient treated with photon-based radiotherapy. This sequence was found in a woman aged 40 to 50 with cholangiocarcinoma.

The DNA reads as follows: TGTGCCAGCAGTTTCCGACAGAACTATGGCTACACCTTC. Its protein reads: CASSFRQNYGYTF. The chain uses TRBV27 and TRBJ1-2; a weak D assignment points to TRBD1 (5 bases agree). The germline V gene (reference sequence) supplies CDR1 MNHEY and CDR2 SMNVEV. There are 13 amino acids in the CDR3, from cysteine to phenylalanine inclusive. Here the CDR3 DNA is all that survives: 39 bases in frame from base 1. The V and J ends are trimmed by 3 bases and 2 bases, leaving 7 bases between them.